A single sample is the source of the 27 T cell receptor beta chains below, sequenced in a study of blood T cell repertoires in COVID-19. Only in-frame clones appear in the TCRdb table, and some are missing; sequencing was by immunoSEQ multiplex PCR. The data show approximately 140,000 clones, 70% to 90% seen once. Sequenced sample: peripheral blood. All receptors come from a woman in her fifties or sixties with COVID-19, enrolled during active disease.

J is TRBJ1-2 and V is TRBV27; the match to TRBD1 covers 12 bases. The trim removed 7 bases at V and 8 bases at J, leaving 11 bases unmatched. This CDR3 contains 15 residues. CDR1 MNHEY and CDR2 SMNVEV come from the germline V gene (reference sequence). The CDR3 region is CASNGGTGGIGGYTF. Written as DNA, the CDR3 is TGTGCCAGCAATGGGGGGACAGGGGGCATAGGCGGCTACACCTTC.

The CDR3 region is CASSHAIGQAQEGGTQYF. The CDR3 DNA sequence: TGTGCCAGCTCACATGCAATTGGACAGGCCCAAGAGGGGGGGACCCAGTACTTC. The chain uses TRBV18 and TRBJ2-5; a weak D match, TRBD1 (7 bases). The CDR3 has 18 amino acids. V gave up 4 bases and J gave up 7 bases, with 28 bases separating them. In germline, CDR1 is KGHSH, CDR2 LQKENI.

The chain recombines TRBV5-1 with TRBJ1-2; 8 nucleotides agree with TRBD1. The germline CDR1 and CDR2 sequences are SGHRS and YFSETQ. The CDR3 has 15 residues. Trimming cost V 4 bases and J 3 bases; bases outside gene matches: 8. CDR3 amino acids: CASSPTGTGDYGYTF. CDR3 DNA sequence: TGCGCCAGCAGCCCAACCGGGACAGGAGACTATGGCTACACCTTC.

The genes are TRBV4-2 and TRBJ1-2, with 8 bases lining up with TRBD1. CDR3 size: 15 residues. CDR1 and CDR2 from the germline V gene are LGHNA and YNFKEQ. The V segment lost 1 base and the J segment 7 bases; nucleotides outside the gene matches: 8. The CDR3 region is CASSQGTGSTTGYTF. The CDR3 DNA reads TGTGCCAGCAGCCAAGGGACAGGGAGTACGACTGGCTACACCTTC.

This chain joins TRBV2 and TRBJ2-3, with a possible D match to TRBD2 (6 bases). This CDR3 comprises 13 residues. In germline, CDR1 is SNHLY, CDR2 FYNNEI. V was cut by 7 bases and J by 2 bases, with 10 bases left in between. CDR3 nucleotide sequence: TGTGCCAGCATTGGGAGGCCCACAGATACGCAGTATTTT. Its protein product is CASIGRPTDTQYF.

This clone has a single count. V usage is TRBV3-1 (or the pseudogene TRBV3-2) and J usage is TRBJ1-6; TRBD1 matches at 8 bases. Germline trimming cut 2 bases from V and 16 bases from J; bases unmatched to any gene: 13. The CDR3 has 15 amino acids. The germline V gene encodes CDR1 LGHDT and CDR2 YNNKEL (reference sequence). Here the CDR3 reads CASSQMGTGGMKLHF. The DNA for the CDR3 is TGTGCCAGCAGCCAAATGGGAACAGGGGGAATGAAGCTCCACTTT.

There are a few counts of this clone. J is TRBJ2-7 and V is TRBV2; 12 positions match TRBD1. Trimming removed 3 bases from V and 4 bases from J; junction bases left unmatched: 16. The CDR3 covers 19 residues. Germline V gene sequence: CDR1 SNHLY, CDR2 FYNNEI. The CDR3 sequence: CASSDRDRGPVFGLYEQYF. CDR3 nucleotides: TGTGCCAGCAGTGATCGGGACAGGGGGCCTGTTTTTGGTTTGTACGAGCAGTACTTC. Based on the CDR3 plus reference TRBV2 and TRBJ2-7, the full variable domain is EPEVTQTPSHQVTQMGQEVILRCVPISNHLYFYWYRQILGQKVEFLVSFYNNEISEKSEIFDDQFSVERPDGSNFTLKIRSTKLEDSAMYFCASSDRDRGPVFGLYEQYFGPGTRLTVT.

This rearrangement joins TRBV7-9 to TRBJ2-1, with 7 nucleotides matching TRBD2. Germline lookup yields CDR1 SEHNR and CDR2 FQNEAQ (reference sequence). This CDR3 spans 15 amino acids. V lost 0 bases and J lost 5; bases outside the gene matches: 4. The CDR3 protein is CASSLAPGGHNEQFF. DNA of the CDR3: TGTGCCAGCAGCTTAGCCCCGGGGGGACACAATGAGCAGTTCTTC.

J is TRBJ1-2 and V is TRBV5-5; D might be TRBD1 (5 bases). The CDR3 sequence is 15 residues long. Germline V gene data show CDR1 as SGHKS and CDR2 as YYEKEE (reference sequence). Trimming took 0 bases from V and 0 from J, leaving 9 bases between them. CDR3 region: CASSLVVGANYGYTF. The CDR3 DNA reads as TGTGCCAGCAGCTTGGTGGTAGGGGCTAACTATGGCTACACCTTC.

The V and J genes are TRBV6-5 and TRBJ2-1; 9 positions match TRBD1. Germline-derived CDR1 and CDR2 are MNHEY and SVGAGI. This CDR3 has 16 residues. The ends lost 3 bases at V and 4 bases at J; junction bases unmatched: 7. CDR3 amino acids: CASSYPPGQGYNEQFF. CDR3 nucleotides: TGTGCCAGCAGTTATCCTCCGGGACAGGGTTACAATGAGCAGTTCTTC.

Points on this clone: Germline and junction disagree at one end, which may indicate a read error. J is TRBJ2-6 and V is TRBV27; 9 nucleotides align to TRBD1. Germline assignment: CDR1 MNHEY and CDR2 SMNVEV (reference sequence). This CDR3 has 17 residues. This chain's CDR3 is CASSSWDRVSGANVLTF. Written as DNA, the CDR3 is TGTGCCAGCAGTTCGTGGGACAGGGTCTCTGGAGCCAACGTCCTGACTTTC.

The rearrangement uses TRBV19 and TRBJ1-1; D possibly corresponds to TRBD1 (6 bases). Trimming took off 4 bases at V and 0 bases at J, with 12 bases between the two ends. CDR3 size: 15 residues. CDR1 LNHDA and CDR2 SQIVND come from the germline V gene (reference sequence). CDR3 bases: TGTGCCAGTAGTACTGACAGGAGCATGAACACTGAAGCTTTCTTT. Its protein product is CASSTDRSMNTEAFF.

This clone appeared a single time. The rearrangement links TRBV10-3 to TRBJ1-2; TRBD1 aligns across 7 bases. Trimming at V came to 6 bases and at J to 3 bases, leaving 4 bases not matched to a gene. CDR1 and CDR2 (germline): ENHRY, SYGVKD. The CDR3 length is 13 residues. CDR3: CAIRDGTDYGYTF. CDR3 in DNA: TGTGCCATCAGAGACGGGACAGACTATGGCTACACCTTC.

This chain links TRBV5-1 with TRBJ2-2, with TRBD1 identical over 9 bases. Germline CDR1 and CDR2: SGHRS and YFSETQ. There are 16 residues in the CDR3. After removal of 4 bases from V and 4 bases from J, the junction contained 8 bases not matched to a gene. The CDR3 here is CASSPIGQGFTGELFF. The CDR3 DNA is TGCGCCAGCAGCCCAATTGGACAGGGGTTCACCGGGGAGCTGTTTTTT. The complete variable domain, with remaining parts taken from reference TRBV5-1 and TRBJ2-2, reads KAGVTQTPRYLIKTRGQQVTLSCSPISGHRSVSWYQQTPGQGLQFLFEYFSETQRNKGNFPGRFSGRQFSNSRSEMNVSTLELGDSALYLCASSPIGQGFTGELFFGEGSRLTVL.

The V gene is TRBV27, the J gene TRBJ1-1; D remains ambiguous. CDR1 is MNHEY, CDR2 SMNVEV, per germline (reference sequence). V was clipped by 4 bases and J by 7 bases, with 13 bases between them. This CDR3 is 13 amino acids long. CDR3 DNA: TGTGCCAGCAGTTCCGACATACAGTTTGAAGCTTTCTTT. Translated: CASSSDIQFEAFF.

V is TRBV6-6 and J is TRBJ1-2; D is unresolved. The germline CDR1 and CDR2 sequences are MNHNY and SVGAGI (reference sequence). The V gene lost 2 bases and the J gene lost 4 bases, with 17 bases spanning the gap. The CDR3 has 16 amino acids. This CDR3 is CASSYKAASAPYGYTF. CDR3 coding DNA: TGTGCCAGCAGTTACAAGGCGGCTTCAGCCCCCTATGGCTACACCTTC.

The CDR3 DNA follows: TGTGCCAGCAGCCCCGGGGACATGTCCTACAATGAGCAGTTCTTC. Translating it yields CASSPGDMSYNEQFF. The V call is TRBV5-4, the J call TRBJ2-1; perhaps TRBD1 as D (6 bases). CDR3 size: 15 residues. Trimming left V 4 bases short and J 1 base short, with 12 bases between. Germline lookup yields CDR1 SGHNT and CDR2 YYREEE (reference sequence).

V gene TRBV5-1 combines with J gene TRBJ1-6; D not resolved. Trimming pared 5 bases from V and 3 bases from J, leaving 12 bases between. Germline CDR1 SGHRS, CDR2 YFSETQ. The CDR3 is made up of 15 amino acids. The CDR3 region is CASRTMTGYNSPLHF. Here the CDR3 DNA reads TGCGCCAGCAGAACAATGACGGGCTATAATTCACCCCTCCACTTT.

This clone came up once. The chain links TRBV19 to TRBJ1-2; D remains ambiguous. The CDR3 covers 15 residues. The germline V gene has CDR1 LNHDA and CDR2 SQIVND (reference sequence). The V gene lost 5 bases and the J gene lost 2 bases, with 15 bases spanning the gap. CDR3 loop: CASSLKAWANYGYTF. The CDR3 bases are TGTGCCAGTAGTCTCAAGGCGTGGGCGAACTATGGCTACACCTTC.

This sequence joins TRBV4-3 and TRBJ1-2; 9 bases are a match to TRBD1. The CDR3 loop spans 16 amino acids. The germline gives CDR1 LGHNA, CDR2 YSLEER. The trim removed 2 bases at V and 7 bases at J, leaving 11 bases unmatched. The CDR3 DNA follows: TGCGCCAGCAGCCAACAATATTGGGGACAGGGACTTGGCTACACCTTC. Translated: CASSQQYWGQGLGYTF.

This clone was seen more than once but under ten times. The DNA for the CDR3 is TGTGCCAGCAGCGAAAAAGAGAGACTGTCCCCTGGCTACACCTTC. It is translated as CASSEKERLSPGYTF. This chain uses TRBV7-9 with TRBJ1-2; D uncertain. The CDR3 loop spans 15 amino acids. CDR1 SEHNR and CDR2 FQNEAQ come from the germline V gene (reference sequence). The V end lost 5 bases, the J end lost 7 bases, and 20 bases lay between the germline ends.

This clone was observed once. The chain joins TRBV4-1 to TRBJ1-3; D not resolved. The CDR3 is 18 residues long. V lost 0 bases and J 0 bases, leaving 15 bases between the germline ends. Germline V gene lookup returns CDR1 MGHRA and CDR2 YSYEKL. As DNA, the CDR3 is TGCGCCAGCAGCCAAGATTCTGTAGGAGTCGCCTCTGGAAACACCATATATTTT. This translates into CASSQDSVGVASGNTIYF.

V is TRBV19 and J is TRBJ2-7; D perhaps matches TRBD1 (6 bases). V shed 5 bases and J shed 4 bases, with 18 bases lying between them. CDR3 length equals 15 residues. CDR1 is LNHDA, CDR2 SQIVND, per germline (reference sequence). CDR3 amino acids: CASSADPGHLYEQYF. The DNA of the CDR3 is TGTGCCAGTAGTGCGGATCCGGGACACTTATACGAGCAGTACTTC.

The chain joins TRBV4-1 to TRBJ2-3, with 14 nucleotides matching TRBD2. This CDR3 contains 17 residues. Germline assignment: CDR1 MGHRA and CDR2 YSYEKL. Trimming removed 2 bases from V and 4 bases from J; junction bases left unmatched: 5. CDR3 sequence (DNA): TGCGCCAGCAGCCAAAGCCGACTAGCGGGGGGGTCAGATACGCAGTATTTT. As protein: CASSQSRLAGGSDTQYF.

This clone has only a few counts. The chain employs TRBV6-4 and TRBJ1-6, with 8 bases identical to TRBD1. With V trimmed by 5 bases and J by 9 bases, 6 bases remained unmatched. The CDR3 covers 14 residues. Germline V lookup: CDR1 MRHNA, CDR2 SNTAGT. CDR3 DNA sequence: TGTGCCAGCAGTAAGGACAGGGACGGTTCACCCCTCCACTTT. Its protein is CASSKDRDGSPLHF.

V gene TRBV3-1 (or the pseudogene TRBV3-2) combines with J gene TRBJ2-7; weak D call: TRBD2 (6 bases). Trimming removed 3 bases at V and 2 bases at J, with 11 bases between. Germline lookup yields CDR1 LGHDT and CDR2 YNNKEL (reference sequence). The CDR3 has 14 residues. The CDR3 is CASSQDYRTYEQYF. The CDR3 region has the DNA TGTGCCAGCAGCCAGGACTACCGTACCTACGAGCAGTACTTC.

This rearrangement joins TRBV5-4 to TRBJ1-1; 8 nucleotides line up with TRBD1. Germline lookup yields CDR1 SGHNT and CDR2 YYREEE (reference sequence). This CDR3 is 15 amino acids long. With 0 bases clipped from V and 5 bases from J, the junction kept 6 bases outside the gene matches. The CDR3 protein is CASSLDLDRVTEAFF. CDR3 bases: TGTGCCAGCAGCTTGGATCTGGACAGGGTTACTGAAGCTTTCTTT.